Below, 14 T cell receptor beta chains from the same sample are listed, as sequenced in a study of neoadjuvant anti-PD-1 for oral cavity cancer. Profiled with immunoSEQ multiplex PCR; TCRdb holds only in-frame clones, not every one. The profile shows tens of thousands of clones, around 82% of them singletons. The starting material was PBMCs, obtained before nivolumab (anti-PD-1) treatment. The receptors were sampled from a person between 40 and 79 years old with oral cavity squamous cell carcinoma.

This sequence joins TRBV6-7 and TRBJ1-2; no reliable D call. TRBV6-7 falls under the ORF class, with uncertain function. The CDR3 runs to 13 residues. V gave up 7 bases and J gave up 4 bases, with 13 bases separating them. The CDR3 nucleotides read TGTGCCAGCATCAGAAAAAACTGCTATGGCTACACCTTC. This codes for CASIRKNCYGYTF.

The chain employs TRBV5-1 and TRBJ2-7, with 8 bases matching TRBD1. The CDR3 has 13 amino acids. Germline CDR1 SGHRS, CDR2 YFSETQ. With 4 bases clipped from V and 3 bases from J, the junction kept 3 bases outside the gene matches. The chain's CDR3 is CASSTGQGYEQYF. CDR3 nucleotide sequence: TGCGCCAGCAGCACCGGACAGGGCTACGAGCAGTACTTC.

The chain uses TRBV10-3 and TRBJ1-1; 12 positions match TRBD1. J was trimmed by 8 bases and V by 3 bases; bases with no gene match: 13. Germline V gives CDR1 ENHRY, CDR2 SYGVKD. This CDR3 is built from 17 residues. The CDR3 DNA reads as TGTGCCATCAGTGACCCCCATGCCCCGGGACAGGGGGCGGAAGCTTTCTTT. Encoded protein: CAISDPHAPGQGAEAFF.

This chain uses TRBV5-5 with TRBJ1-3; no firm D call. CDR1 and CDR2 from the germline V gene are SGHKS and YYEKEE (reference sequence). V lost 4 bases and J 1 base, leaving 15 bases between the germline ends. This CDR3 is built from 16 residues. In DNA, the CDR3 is TGTGCCAGCAGCACCGTAAGCGCCGTTTCTGGAAACACCATATATTTT. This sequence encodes CASSTVSAVSGNTIYF.

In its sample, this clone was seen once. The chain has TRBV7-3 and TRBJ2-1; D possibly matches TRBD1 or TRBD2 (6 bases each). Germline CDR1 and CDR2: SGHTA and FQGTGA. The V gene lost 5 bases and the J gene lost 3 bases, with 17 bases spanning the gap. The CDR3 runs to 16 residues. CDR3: CASSRQASGGYNEQFF. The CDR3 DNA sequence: TGTGCCAGCAGCCGACAGGCATCCGGGGGCTACAATGAGCAGTTCTTC. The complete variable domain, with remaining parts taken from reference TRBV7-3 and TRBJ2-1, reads GAGVSQTPSNKVTEKGKYVELRCDPISGHTALYWYRQSLGQGPEFLIYFQGTGAADDSGLPNDRFFAVRPEGSVSTLKIQRTERGDSAVYLCASSRQASGGYNEQFFGPGTRLTVL.

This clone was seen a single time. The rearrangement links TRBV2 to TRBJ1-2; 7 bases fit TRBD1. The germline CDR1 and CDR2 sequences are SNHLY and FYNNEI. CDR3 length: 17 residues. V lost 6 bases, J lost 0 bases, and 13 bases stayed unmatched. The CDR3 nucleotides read TGTGCCAGCAGGATGACAGGGTTTGGCGGAGCTAACTATGGCTACACCTTC. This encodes CASRMTGFGGANYGYTF. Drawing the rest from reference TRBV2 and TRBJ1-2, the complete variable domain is EPEVTQTPSHQVTQMGQEVILRCVPISNHLYFYWYRQILGQKVEFLVSFYNNEISEKSEIFDDQFSVERPDGSNFTLKIRSTKLEDSAMYFCASRMTGFGGANYGYTFGSGTRLTVV.

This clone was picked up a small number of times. The DNA for the CDR3 is TGTGCTTGCTGGGCCATTTTTTACAATGAGCAGTTCTTC. Amino acids: CACWAIFYNEQFF. This sequence joins TRBV6-1 and TRBJ2-1; the D is unclear. CDR3 size: 13 residues. Per the germline V gene, CDR1 is MNHNS and CDR2 is SASEGT.

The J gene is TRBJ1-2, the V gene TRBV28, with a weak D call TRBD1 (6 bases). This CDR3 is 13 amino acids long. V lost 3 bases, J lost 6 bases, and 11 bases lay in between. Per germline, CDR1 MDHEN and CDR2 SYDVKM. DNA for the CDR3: TGTGCCAGCAGTTTGGAGGGGGTGCATGGCTACACCTTC. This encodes CASSLEGVHGYTF.

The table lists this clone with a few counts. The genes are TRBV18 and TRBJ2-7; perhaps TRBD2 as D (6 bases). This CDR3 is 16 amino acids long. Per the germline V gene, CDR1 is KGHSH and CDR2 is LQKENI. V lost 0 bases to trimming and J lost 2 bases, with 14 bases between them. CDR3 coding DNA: TGTGCCAGCTCACCACCTCTGGGGGGATCCCCCTACGAGCAGTACTTC. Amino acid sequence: CASSPPLGGSPYEQYF.

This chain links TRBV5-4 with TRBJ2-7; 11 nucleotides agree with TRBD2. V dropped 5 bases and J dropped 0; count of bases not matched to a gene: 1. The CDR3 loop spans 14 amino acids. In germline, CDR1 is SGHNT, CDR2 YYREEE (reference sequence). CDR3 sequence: CASRLAGVSYEQYF. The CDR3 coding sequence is TGTGCCAGCAGACTAGCGGGAGTCTCCTACGAGCAGTACTTC.

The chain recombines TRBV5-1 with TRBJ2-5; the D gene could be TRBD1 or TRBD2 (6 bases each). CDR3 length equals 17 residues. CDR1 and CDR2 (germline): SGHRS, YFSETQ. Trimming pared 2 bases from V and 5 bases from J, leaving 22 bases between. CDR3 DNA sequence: TGCGCCAGCAGCTTAACCCCAATACAGGGAGGTCGGGAGACCCAGTACTTC. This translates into CASSLTPIQGGRETQYF.

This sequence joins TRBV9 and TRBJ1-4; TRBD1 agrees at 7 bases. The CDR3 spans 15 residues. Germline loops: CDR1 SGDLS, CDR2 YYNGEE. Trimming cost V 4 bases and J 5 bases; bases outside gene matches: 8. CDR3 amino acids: CASSSRQGENEKLFF. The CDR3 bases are TGTGCCAGCAGCAGCCGACAGGGAGAGAATGAAAAACTGTTTTTT. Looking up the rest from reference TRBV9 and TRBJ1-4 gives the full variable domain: DSGVTQTPKHLITATGQRVTLRCSPRSGDLSVYWYQQSLDQGLQFLIQYYNGEERAKGNILERFSAQQFPDLHSELNLSSLELGDSALYFCASSSRQGENEKLFFGSGTQLSVL.

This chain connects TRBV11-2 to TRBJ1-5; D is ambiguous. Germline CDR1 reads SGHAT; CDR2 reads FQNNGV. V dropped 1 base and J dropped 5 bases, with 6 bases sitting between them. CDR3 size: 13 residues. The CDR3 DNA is TGTGCCAGCAGCTTAGTAGCGTATCAGCCCCAGCATTTT. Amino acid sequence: CASSLVAYQPQHF.

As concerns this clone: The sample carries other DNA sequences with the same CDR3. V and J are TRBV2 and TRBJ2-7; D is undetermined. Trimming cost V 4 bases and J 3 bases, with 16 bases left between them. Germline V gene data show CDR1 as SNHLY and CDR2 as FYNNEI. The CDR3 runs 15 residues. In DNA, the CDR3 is TGTGCCAGCAGTGCTTCCTTTTCGCGGCACTACGAGCAGTACTTC. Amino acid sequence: CASSASFSRHYEQYF.